This T cell receptor beta chain was identified in a study of blood T cell repertoires in COVID-19. Turning to the study itself: Specimens from acute and convalescent COVID-19 originated in the United States, Italy and Spain. Sample material is recorded as cDNA or gDNA derived from T cells, B-cell-depleted T cells, or PBMCs.

The germline V gene has CDR1 MNHEY and CDR2 SMNVEV (reference sequence). This CDR3 region has 13 residues. With V trimmed by 5 bases and J by 5 bases, 3 bases remained unmatched. There are a few counts of this clone. The same CDR3 is also encoded by other DNA sequences in this sample. Authors' data handling: Nucleated cell counts were estimated from reference gene primer amplification. Only in-frame clones appear in the TCRdb table, and some are missing; sequencing was by immunoSEQ multiplex PCR. V, J and clone size are taken as reported in that table, and D and trimming were inferred from the DNA itself. The sample lists 180,000 or so clones, roughly 86% occurring once.

What was sequenced was peripheral blood. The origin of this receptor is a woman in her thirties with active or convalescent COVID-19. The chain has TRBV27 and TRBJ1-2; TRBD1 aligns across 9 bases. The CDR3 reads CASSLGQGYGYTF. The CDR3 coding sequence is TGTGCCAGCAGTCTAGGACAGGGGTATGGCTACACCTTC.